This T cell receptor beta chain was recorded in a study of shared T cell receptors in the human thymus. Repertoires were generated with immunoSEQ multiplex PCR, while TCRdb's copy carries only in-frame clones and drops some. The sample includes about 660,000 clones, more than 75% of them seen just once. CDR1 is MGHRA, CDR2 YSYEKL, per germline. Trimming at V came to 4 bases and at J to 2 bases, leaving 4 bases not matched to a gene. The CDR3 length is 14 residues. The sample was also linked to a second study, of human thymus T cells. From that report: Thymus specimens were resections from corrective heart surgery. The authors found apparently biased V and J gene usage in thymic and blood repertoires. Related work showed strongly overlapping thymic repertoires across unrelated individuals.

This rearrangement joins TRBV4-1 to TRBJ2-7; TRBD2 matches at 8 bases. The origin of this receptor is a boy under three years old with a congenital heart defect. The material sequenced was thymocytes. CDR3 sequence: CASSPAGVPYEQYF. CDR3 nucleotide sequence: TGCGCCAGCAGCCCAGCGGGGGTACCCTACGAGCAGTACTTC.